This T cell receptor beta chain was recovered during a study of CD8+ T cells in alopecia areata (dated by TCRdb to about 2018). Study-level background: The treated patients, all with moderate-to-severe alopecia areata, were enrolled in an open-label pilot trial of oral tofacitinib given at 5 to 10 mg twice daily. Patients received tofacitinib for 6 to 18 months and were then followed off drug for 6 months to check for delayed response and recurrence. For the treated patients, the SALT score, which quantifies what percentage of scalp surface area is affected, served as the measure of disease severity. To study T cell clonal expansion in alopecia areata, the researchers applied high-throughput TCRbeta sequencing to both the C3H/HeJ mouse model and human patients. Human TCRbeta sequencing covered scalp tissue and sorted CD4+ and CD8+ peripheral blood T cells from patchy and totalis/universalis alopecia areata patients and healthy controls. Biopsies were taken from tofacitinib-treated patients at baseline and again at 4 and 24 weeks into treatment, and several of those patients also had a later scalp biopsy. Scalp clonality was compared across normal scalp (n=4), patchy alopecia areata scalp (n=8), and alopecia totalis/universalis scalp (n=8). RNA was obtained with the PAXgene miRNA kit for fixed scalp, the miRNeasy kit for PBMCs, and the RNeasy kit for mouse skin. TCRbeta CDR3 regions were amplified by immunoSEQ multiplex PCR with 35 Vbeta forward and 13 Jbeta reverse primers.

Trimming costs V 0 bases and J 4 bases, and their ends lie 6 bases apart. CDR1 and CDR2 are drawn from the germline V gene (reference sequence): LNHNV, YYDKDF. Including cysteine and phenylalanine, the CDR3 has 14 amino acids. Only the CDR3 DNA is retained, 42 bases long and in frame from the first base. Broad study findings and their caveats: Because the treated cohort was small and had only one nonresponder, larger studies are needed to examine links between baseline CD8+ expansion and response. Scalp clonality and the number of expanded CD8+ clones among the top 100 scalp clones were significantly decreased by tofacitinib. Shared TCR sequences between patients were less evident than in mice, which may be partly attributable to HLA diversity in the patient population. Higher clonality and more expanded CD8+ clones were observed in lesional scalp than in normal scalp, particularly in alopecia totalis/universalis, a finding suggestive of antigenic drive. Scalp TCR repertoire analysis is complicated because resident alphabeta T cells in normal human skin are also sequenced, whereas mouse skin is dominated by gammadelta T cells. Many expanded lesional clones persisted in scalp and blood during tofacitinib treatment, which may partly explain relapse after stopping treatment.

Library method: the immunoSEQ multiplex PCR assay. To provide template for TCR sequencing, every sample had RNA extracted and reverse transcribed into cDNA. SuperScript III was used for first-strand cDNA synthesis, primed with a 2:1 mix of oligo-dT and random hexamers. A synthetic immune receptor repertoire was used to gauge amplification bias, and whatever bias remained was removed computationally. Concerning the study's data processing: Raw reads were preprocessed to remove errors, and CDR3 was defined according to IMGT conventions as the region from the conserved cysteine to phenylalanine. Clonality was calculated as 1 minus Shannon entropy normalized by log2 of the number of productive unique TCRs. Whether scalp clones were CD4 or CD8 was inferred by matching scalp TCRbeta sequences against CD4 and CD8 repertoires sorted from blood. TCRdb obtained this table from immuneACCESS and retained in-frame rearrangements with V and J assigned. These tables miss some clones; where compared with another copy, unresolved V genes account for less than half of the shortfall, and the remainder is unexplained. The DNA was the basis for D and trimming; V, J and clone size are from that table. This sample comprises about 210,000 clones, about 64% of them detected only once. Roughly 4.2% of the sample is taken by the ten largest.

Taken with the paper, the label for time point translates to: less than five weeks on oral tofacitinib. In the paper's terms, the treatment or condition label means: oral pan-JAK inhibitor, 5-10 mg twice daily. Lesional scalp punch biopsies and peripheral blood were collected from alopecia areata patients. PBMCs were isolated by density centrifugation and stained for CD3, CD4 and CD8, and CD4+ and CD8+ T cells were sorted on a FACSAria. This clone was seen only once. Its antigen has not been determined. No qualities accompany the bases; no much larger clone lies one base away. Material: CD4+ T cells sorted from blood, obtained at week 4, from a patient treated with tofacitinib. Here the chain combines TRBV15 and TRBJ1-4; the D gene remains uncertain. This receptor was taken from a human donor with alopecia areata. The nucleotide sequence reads TGTGCCACCAGCAGAGATCGAATTAATGAAAAACTGTTTTTT. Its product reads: CATSRDRINEKLFF. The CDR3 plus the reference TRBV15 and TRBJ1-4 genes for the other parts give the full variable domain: DAMVIQNPRYQVTQFGKPVTLSCSQTLNHNVMYWYQQKSSQAPKLLFHYYDKDFNNEADTPDNFQSRRPNTSFCFLDIRSPGLGDTAMYLCATSRDRINEKLFFGSGTQLSVL.